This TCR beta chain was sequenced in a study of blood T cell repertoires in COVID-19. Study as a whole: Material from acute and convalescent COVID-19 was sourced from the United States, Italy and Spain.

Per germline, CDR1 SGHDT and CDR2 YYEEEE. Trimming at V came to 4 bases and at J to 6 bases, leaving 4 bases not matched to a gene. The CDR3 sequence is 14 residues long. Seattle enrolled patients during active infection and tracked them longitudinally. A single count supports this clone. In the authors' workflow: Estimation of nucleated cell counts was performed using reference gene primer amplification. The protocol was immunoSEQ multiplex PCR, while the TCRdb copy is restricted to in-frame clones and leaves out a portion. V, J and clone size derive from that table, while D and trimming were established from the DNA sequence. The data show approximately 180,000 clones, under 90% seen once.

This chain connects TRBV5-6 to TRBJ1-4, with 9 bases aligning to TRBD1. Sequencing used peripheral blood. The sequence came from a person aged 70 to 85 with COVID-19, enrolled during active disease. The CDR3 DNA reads TGTGCCAGCAGCCAGACAGGGGGAGATGAAAAACTGTTTTTT. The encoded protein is CASSQTGGDEKLFF.